These 10 T cell receptor beta chains came from one sample sequenced in a study of OX40 agonist ivuxolimab in advanced cancers. Profiled with immunoSEQ multiplex PCR; TCRdb holds only in-frame clones, not every one. The table has 75,000 to 95,000 clones, approximately 83% seen once. The source material was CD4+ or CD8+ T cells sorted from blood, sampled in a trial of the OX40 agonist ivuxolimab. These receptors originate from an adult with an advanced solid tumor such as melanoma, head and neck, liver or kidney cancer.

The chain uses TRBV18 and TRBJ1-6; D unresolved. Germline V CDR1 and CDR2: KGHSH, LQKENI. The germline V and J ends were trimmed by 3 bases and 6 bases, with 9 bases remaining between them. The CDR3 consists of 14 residues. Here the CDR3 DNA reads TGTGCCAGCTCACCCCGGGATCCTAATTCACCCCTCCACTTT. Translated: CASSPRDPNSPLHF.

The chain recombines TRBV14 with TRBJ1-1; D call uncertain. V lost 0 bases and J lost 3, with 14 bases in between. This CDR3 has 16 residues. The germline V gene has CDR1 SGHDN and CDR2 FVKESK. The CDR3 reads CASSQDRRPTYTEAFF. CDR3 sequence (DNA): TGTGCCAGCAGCCAAGATCGAAGACCTACTTACACTGAAGCTTTCTTT. The whole variable domain, remainder taken from reference TRBV14 and TRBJ1-1, is EAGVTQFPSHSVIEKGQTVTLRCDPISGHDNLYWYRRVMGKEIKFLLHFVKESKQDESGMPNNRFLAERTGGTYSTLKVQPAELEDSGVYFCASSQDRRPTYTEAFFGQGTRLTVV.

This chain connects TRBV25-1 to TRBJ1-1; D ambiguous. Trimming stripped 2 bases from V and 6 bases from J, with 10 bases between. Germline V gene lookup returns CDR1 MGHDK and CDR2 SYGVNS. The CDR3 has 13 residues. CDR3 DNA sequence: TGTGCCAGCAGTGAAGGTGGGGTATCTGAAGCTTTCTTT. The encoded protein is CASSEGGVSEAFF.

This chain links TRBV30 with TRBJ2-5; no firm D call. The CDR3 length is 14 residues. Trimming stripped 0 bases from V and 3 bases from J, with 11 bases between. Germline-derived CDR1 and CDR2 are GTSNPN and SVGIG (reference sequence). The CDR3 bases are TGTGCCTGGAGTGTGTGGGTTAGCAAAGAGACCCAGTACTTC. Encoded protein: CAWSVWVSKETQYF.

V is TRBV7-3 and J is TRBJ2-5; 8 nucleotides align to TRBD2. Per germline, CDR1 SGHTA and CDR2 FQGTGA. The CDR3 contains 14 residues. V shed 2 bases and J 4 bases; nucleotides not matched to a gene: 3. CDR3 in amino acids: CASSLAGGRETQYF. For the CDR3, the DNA is TGTGCCAGCAGCTTAGCGGGGGGACGAGAGACCCAGTACTTC.

The chain combines TRBV19 with TRBJ1-2; D unresolved. V shed 0 bases and J shed 3 bases, with 5 bases lying between them. Germline CDR1 reads LNHDA; CDR2 reads SQIVND (reference sequence). The CDR3 consists of 13 residues. The CDR3, as DNA: TGTGCCAGTAGTATAGATCTGGACTATGGCTACACCTTC. Protein product: CASSIDLDYGYTF. The variable domain in full, completed from reference TRBV19 and TRBJ1-2, reads DGGITQSPKYLFRKEGQNVTLSCEQNLNHDAMYWYRQDPGQGLRLIYYSQIVNDFQKGDIAEGYSVSREKKESFPLTVTSAQKNPTAFYLCASSIDLDYGYTFGSGTRLTVV.

This clone was seen a few times. The chain carries TRBV30 and TRBJ1-1, with 7 bases identical to TRBD1. Germline V gene lookup returns CDR1 GTSNPN and CDR2 SVGIG (reference sequence). The CDR3 consists of 15 residues. Trimming cost V 3 bases and J 4 bases; bases outside gene matches: 11. The CDR3 coding sequence is TGTGCCTGGAGCGCAGGGGGATTGGCGGGCACTGAAGCTTTCTTT. Amino acids: CAWSAGGLAGTEAFF.

The chain links TRBV30 to TRBJ1-5; the match to TRBD1 covers 7 bases. Germline V gives CDR1 GTSNPN, CDR2 SVGIG (reference sequence). V was pared by 3 bases and J by 1 base, with 9 bases of the junction left unmatched. The CDR3 covers 16 residues. CDR3: CAWRSRDRKSNQPQHF. The CDR3 DNA sequence: TGTGCCTGGAGGAGCCGGGACAGAAAAAGCAATCAGCCCCAGCATTTT.

This sequence joins TRBV9 and TRBJ2-5, with a weak D call TRBD2 (7 bases). The germline V and J ends were trimmed by 4 bases and 0 bases, with 13 bases remaining between them. CDR3 length: 15 residues. Germline V CDR1 and CDR2: SGDLS, YYNGEE. CDR3 DNA sequence: TGTGCCAGCAGCAAGAGGGGGGGCAACCAAGAGACCCAGTACTTC. Translating it yields CASSKRGGNQETQYF.

The chain recombines TRBV9 with TRBJ1-1; maybe TRBD1 (5 bases). The V end lost 0 bases, the J end lost 5 bases, and 17 bases lay between the germline ends. Germline V gene sequence: CDR1 SGDLS, CDR2 YYNGEE. CDR3 length: 16 amino acids. CDR3 coding DNA: TGTGCCAGCAGCGTAGGACCTACGAGGGGCAGGACTGAAGCTTTCTTT. Its translation is CASSVGPTRGRTEAFF.